The 27 T cell receptor beta chains listed next were all sequenced from one sample in a study of radiotherapy plus CTLA-4 blockade in lung cancer. Repertoires were generated with immunoSEQ multiplex PCR, while TCRdb's copy carries only in-frame clones and drops some. The sample lists over 80,000 clones; around 86% were seen once. Sample: peripheral blood, taken from a patient treated with radiotherapy plus ipilimumab. All receptors come from a human donor with non-small cell lung cancer that progressed on radiotherapy plus ipilimumab.

The J gene is TRBJ1-2, the V gene TRBV10-3, with TRBD1 as a possible D gene (6 bases). This CDR3 has 14 residues. The germline V gene has CDR1 ENHRY and CDR2 SYGVKD. V lost 5 bases and J 0 bases, leaving 10 bases between the germline ends. CDR3 DNA: TGTGCCATCAGTCCAGGGGCTCCTAACTATGGCTACACCTTC. This encodes CAISPGAPNYGYTF.

On this clone: The same CDR3 can be traced to other DNA sequences in this sample. This rearrangement joins TRBV5-1 to TRBJ1-2; D is possibly TRBD1 (6 bases). With 5 bases removed from V and 4 bases from J, the gap between germline ends came to 21 bases. The CDR3 sequence is 16 residues long. CDR1 SGHRS and CDR2 YFSETQ come from the germline V gene. CDR3 in DNA: TGCGCCAGCAGGACAGGTGCGGCGGGGGGGTTCTATGGCTACACCTTC. This codes for CASRTGAAGGFYGYTF.

V is TRBV9 and J is TRBJ1-4; D is unclear. V was trimmed by 0 bases and J by 11 bases, leaving 11 bases between them. Germline CDR1 is SGDLS and CDR2 is YYNGEE. This CDR3 region has 13 residues. The CDR3 DNA reads TGTGCCAGCAGCGTAGGGTCAGTCGGGAAACTGTTTTTT. Its protein is CASSVGSVGKLFF. The full variable domain, its missing parts supplied by reference TRBV9 and TRBJ1-4, is DSGVTQTPKHLITATGQRVTLRCSPRSGDLSVYWYQQSLDQGLQFLIQYYNGEERAKGNILERFSAQQFPDLHSELNLSSLELGDSALYFCASSVGSVGKLFFGSGTQLSVL.

Concerning this clone itself: Since no conserved phenylalanine or tryptophan closes the CDR3, a read error is the likely cause. The chain is built from TRBV7-9 and TRBJ2-7, with D possibly TRBD1 on 6 matching bases. Germline V gene lookup returns CDR1 SEHNR and CDR2 FQNEAQ (reference sequence). Trimming took 7 bases from V and 2 from J, leaving 12 bases between them. This CDR3 is 13 amino acids long. CDR3 DNA: TGTGCCAGCACGATGGACAGTACCTACGAGCAGTACTCC. Translated, it gives CASTMDSTYEQYS.

The J gene is TRBJ2-7, the V gene TRBV7-2; 10 bases agree with TRBD2. Germline-derived CDR1 and CDR2 are SGHTA and FQGNSA. The trim removed 5 bases at V and 2 bases at J, leaving 6 bases unmatched. CDR3 length: 15 residues. CDR3 nucleotides: TGTGCCAGCAGCCAAGCGGGGGGGCCGGCCTACGAGCAGTACTTC. It codes for CASSQAGGPAYEQYF.

The chain recombines TRBV28 with TRBJ2-7; D gene uncertain. Trimming took off 2 bases at V and 12 bases at J, with 11 bases between the two ends. Germline CDR1 MDHEN, CDR2 SYDVKM. The length of the CDR3 is 11 residues. The CDR3 DNA is TGTGCCAGCAGTTTAAAGGGAAGTGGGTACTTC. Protein sequence: CASSLKGSGYF.

CDR3 in amino acids: CASSQGGRAGPPPDTQYF. The CDR3 coding sequence is TGTGCCAGCAGCCAAGGTGGGCGGGCGGGGCCCCCCCCGGATACGCAGTATTTT. V usage is TRBV4-2 and J usage is TRBJ2-3; a possible D gene is TRBD2 (6 bases). CDR3 size: 18 residues. Germline V gene sequence: CDR1 LGHNA, CDR2 YNFKEQ. Deletions cut 1 base from V and 6 bases from J, with 23 bases between.

The J gene is TRBJ2-7, the V gene TRBV5-1; 8 bases map to TRBD1. Per germline, CDR1 SGHRS and CDR2 YFSETQ. V lost 5 bases to trimming and J lost 2 bases; unmatched junction nucleotides: 6. This CDR3 contains 14 residues. In nucleotides, the CDR3 is TGCGCCAGCAGAGAACAGGGGGTAGCCTACGAGCAGTACTTC. Translation: CASREQGVAYEQYF.

The chain uses TRBV19 and TRBJ2-5; possibly TRBD1 for D (5 bases). Near its end, the DNA agrees better with TRBJ2-7, so the J call may be wrong. Per the germline V gene, CDR1 is LNHDA and CDR2 is SQIVND (reference sequence). The CDR3 has 14 residues. CDR3 loop: CASRQQASSYEQYF. CDR3 DNA: TGTGCCAGTAGACAACAGGCGAGCTCCTACGAGCAGTACTTC.

The chain has TRBV28 and TRBJ1-1; D is undetermined. Germline V lookup: CDR1 MDHEN, CDR2 SYDVKM. The CDR3 totals 14 residues. V lost 5 bases, J lost 1 base, and 11 bases lay in between. The CDR3 sequence: CASSPPARNTEAFF. The CDR3 coding sequence is TGTGCCAGCAGTCCCCCGGCCCGGAACACTGAAGCTTTCTTT.

V gene TRBV2 combines with J gene TRBJ2-1; D call uncertain. The V gene's germline CDR1 is SNHLY and CDR2 FYNNEI. V was clipped by 7 bases and J by 5 bases, with 9 bases between them. This CDR3 is built from 12 residues. Here the CDR3 reads CASTRRNNEQFF. In DNA form, the CDR3 reads TGTGCCAGCACCAGACGTAACAATGAGCAGTTCTTC.

V gene TRBV7-9 combines with J gene TRBJ2-3; possibly TRBD1 or TRBD2 for D (5 bases each). The germline CDR1 and CDR2 sequences are SEHNR and FQNEAQ (reference sequence). The V gene lost 5 bases and the J gene lost 0 bases, with 12 bases spanning the gap. CDR3 length: 15 residues. Written as DNA, the CDR3 is TGTGCCAGCAGCCCTCTCGGGGCTAGCACAGATACGCAGTATTTT. It specifies CASSPLGASTDTQYF.

The rearrangement joins TRBV7-8 to TRBJ2-5, with TRBD2 matching over 7 bases. V was pared by 1 base and J by 4 bases, with 9 bases of the junction left unmatched. This CDR3 has 16 residues. Germline CDR1 reads SGHVS; CDR2 reads FQNEAQ. CDR3 DNA sequence: TGTGCCAGCAGCTTAGGGTGGGGGGGAGGCGGAGAGACCCAGTACTTC. Translation: CASSLGWGGGGETQYF.

This clone showed up just a few times. The rearrangement uses TRBV30 and TRBJ2-4; no definite D call. V lost 4 bases to trimming and J lost 0 bases, with 7 bases between them. Germline V CDR1 and CDR2: GTSNPN, SVGIG (reference sequence). CDR3 length: 13 amino acids. The DNA for the CDR3 is TGTGCCTGGATCGACTTAGCCAAAAACATTCAGTACTTC. Encoded protein: CAWIDLAKNIQYF.

The chain links TRBV18 to TRBJ1-5, with a weak D call TRBD1 (6 bases). The ends were cut back, 11 bases at V and 2 bases at J, with 16 bases in the middle. This CDR3 is 14 amino acids long. Germline V gives CDR1 KGHSH, CDR2 LQKENI. The DNA of the CDR3 is TGTGCCTCCGGATCACAGGGTGGCAATCAGCCCCAGCATTTT. Encoded protein: CASGSQGGNQPQHF. The complete variable domain, with remaining parts taken from reference TRBV18 and TRBJ1-5, reads NAGVMQNPRHLVRRRGQEARLRCSPMKGHSHVYWYRQLPEEGLKFMVYLQKENIIDESGMPKERFSAEFPKEGPSILRIQQVVRGDSAAYFCASGSQGGNQPQHFGDGTRLSIL.

This clone was picked up a small number of times. The chain joins TRBV6-5 to TRBJ1-2; D gene unclear. V was trimmed by 4 bases and J by 4 bases, leaving 13 bases between them. This CDR3 has 14 amino acids. Germline values: CDR1 MNHEY, CDR2 SVGAGI. CDR3 loop: CASSWSANSYGYTF. In DNA, the CDR3 is TGTGCCAGCAGTTGGTCAGCAAATAGCTATGGCTACACCTTC.

The chain joins TRBV6-5 to TRBJ2-1, with TRBD2 matching 9 bases. Germline trimming cut 2 bases from V and 10 bases from J; bases unmatched to any gene: 0. The V gene's germline CDR1 is MNHEY and CDR2 SVGAGI. The CDR3 contains 12 residues. The CDR3 coding sequence is TGTGCCAGCAGTTACGGACTAGCGGAGCAGTTCTTC. It codes for CASSYGLAEQFF.

The chain uses TRBV28 and TRBJ1-4; no definite D call. The CDR3 is 15 amino acids. Trimming took 5 bases from V and 7 from J, leaving 17 bases between them. Germline V lookup: CDR1 MDHEN, CDR2 SYDVKM. The CDR3 sequence: CASSPPFPWGEKLFF. CDR3 nucleotides: TGTGCCAGCAGTCCCCCATTCCCTTGGGGTGAAAAACTGTTTTTT.

V is TRBV10-2 and J is TRBJ1-5; D is undetermined. The CDR3 is 12 amino acids. V was clipped by 2 bases and J by 5 bases, with 4 bases between them. Germline V gene data show CDR1 as WSHSY and CDR2 as SAAADI. The CDR3 here is CASSEGYQPQHF. CDR3 sequence (DNA): TGCGCCAGCAGTGAGGGGTATCAGCCCCAGCATTTT.

The J gene is TRBJ2-3, the V gene TRBV7-2; 11 nucleotides align to TRBD2. Germline V CDR1 and CDR2: SGHTA, FQGNSA. J lost 2 bases, V lost 1 base, and 5 bases had no gene match. The CDR3 extends over 17 amino acids. CDR3 region: CASSLVIAGGNTDTQYF. CDR3 in DNA: TGTGCCAGCAGCTTAGTTATAGCGGGGGGGAACACAGATACGCAGTATTTT.

This clone was detected only once. This chain connects TRBV5-6 to TRBJ2-3; possibly TRBD1 or TRBD2 for D (5 bases each). V lost 3 bases and J lost 3, with 14 bases in between. This CDR3 spans 15 amino acids. Germline lookup yields CDR1 SGHDT and CDR2 YYEEEE. The CDR3 DNA is TGTGCCAGCAGCTGGGGACCGGCCGGAACAGATACGCAGTATTTT. Its translation is CASSWGPAGTDTQYF.

This rearrangement joins TRBV6-1 to TRBJ2-6; D is uncertain. The V end lost 7 bases, the J end lost 0 bases, and 4 bases lay between the germline ends. CDR3 length: 13 residues. Germline V CDR1 and CDR2: MNHNS, SASEGT. The CDR3 loop reads CASTDSGANVLTF. CDR3 DNA: TGTGCCAGCACGGACTCTGGGGCCAACGTCCTGACTTTC.

The chain carries TRBV11-3 and TRBJ1-1; TRBD1 agrees at 7 bases. CDR3 size: 13 residues. Trimming at V came to 5 bases and at J to 3 bases, leaving 3 bases not matched to a gene. Germline-derived CDR1 and CDR2 are SGHNT and YENEEA. The CDR3 sequence is CASSRGQDTEAFF. Written as DNA, the CDR3 is TGTGCCAGCAGCCGCGGACAGGACACTGAAGCTTTCTTT.

This chain joins TRBV5-1 and TRBJ1-2; 11 bases fit TRBD1. Per germline, CDR1 SGHRS and CDR2 YFSETQ. Germline trimming cut 3 bases from V and 6 bases from J; bases unmatched to any gene: 4. This CDR3 is 14 amino acids long. In DNA form, the CDR3 reads TGCGCCAGCAGCTGGGGGGACAGGGGGAATGGCTACACCTTC. This translates into CASSWGDRGNGYTF. Looking up the rest from reference TRBV5-1 and TRBJ1-2 gives the full variable domain: KAGVTQTPRYLIKTRGQQVTLSCSPISGHRSVSWYQQTPGQGLQFLFEYFSETQRNKGNFPGRFSGRQFSNSRSEMNVSTLELGDSALYLCASSWGDRGNGYTFGSGTRLTVV.

A single count supports this clone. The chain employs TRBV6-5 and TRBJ2-5, with unresolved D. Germline CDR1 MNHEY, CDR2 SVGAGI. The CDR3 loop spans 15 amino acids. The ends were cut back, 0 bases at V and 4 bases at J, with 12 bases in the middle. The CDR3 spells CASSYSGPQRETQYF. The CDR3 coding sequence is TGTGCCAGCAGTTACTCCGGCCCCCAGAGAGAGACCCAGTACTTC.

Written as DNA, the CDR3 is TGTGCCTCCACGGGACAGACTAATGAAAAACTGTTTTTT. It codes for CASTGQTNEKLFF. The chain couples TRBV5-6 to TRBJ1-4; 7 nucleotides agree with TRBD1. V lost 10 bases to trimming and J lost 2 bases; unmatched junction nucleotides: 5. Germline V gene data show CDR1 as SGHDT and CDR2 as YYEEEE. The CDR3 extends over 13 amino acids.

This clone was seen a handful of times. This rearrangement joins TRBV18 to TRBJ1-1; D is unresolved. V was trimmed by 6 bases and J by 3 bases, leaving 5 bases between them. The CDR3 runs 11 residues. Germline V gives CDR1 KGHSH, CDR2 LQKENI. Here the CDR3 reads CASSVDTEAFF. For the CDR3, the DNA is TGTGCCAGCTCCGTGGACACTGAAGCTTTCTTT.